The rows below give T cell receptor beta chains drawn from one sample of a study of blood T cell repertoires in COVID-19. Here immunoSEQ multiplex PCR was the method, and the copy in TCRdb shows in-frame clones only, minus some. The sample contains approximately 140,000 clones, over 80% of which appear only once. Input material: peripheral blood. Source of these receptors: a man in his thirties or forties with COVID-19, enrolled during active disease. CDR3s include the opening cysteine and the closing phenylalanine or tryptophan. D genes are given only for firm matches. The size field is filled for only some rows; it gives once, few, many or a size class.

V: TRBV23-1
size: -
D: -
J: TRBJ1-1
DNA: TGCGCCAGCAGTCAATCTGGCCGGGATCTGAACACTGAAGCTTTCTTT
CDR3: CASSQSGRDLNTEAFF

V: TRBV9
size: -
D: -
J: TRBJ2-7
DNA: TGTGCCAGCAGCGTAGAGGGAGGGGGACTTAGGGGAGAGCAGTACTTC
CDR3: CASSVEGGGLRGEQYF

V: TRBV2
size: -
D: TRBD2
J: TRBJ2-7
DNA: TGTGCCAGCAGTGGAGACGGGAGGTCTAACTACGAGCAGTACTTC
CDR3: CASSGDGRSNYEQYF

V: TRBV19
size: -
D: -
J: TRBJ1-5
DNA: TGTGCCAGTAGTGGTAGGGGGGGGGATCAGCCCCAGCATTTT
CDR3: CASSGRGGDQPQHF

V: TRBV19
size: once
D: -
J: TRBJ2-1
DNA: TGTGCCAGTAGTCCCCGGACTCTCTACAATGAGCAGTTCTTC
CDR3: CASSPRTLYNEQFF

V: TRBV5-6
size: -
D: TRBD1
J: TRBJ1-6
DNA: TGTGCCAGCAGCCAGGGGGAAAATTCACCCCTCCACTTT
CDR3: CASSQGENSPLHF

V: TRBV28
size: once
D: -
J: TRBJ2-7
DNA: TGTGCCAGCAGAACCGGGACATCGTCCTACGAGCAGTACTTC
CDR3: CASRTGTSSYEQYF

V: TRBV6-5
size: -
D: -
J: TRBJ1-2
DNA: TGTGCCAGCAGTTATGGCAGGGCAAACTATGGCTACACCTTC
CDR3: CASSYGRANYGYTF

V: TRBV10-3
size: -
D: TRBD2
J: TRBJ2-3
DNA: TGTGCCATCAGCCAAAACCCACTAGCGGGGGTTACAGATACGCAGTATTTT
CDR3: CAISQNPLAGVTDTQYF

V: TRBV21-1
size: -
D: -
J: TRBJ1-1
DNA: TGTGCCAGCAGCAAACTGGACAGGTCCAGGAGCACTGAAGCTTTCTTT
CDR3: CASSKLDRSRSTEAFF

V: TRBV7-9
size: -
D: -
J: TRBJ1-4
DNA: TGTGCCAGCAGCTTAGCCGGACAGAATGAAAAACTGTTTTTT
CDR3: CASSLAGQNEKLFF

V: TRBV6-7
size: -
D: TRBD2
J: TRBJ2-2
DNA: TGTGCCAGCAGTTACGGGCTAGCGGTTAACACCGGGGAGCTGTTTTTT
CDR3: CASSYGLAVNTGELFF

V: TRBV2
size: -
D: TRBD1
J: TRBJ1-1
DNA: TGTGCCACGCACAGGGGGCCGATGAACACTGAAGCTTTCTTT
CDR3: CATHRGPMNTEAFF

V: TRBV30
size: -
D: -
J: TRBJ2-7
DNA: TGTGCCTGGAAGACAGGCTCCTCCTACGAGCAGTACTTC
CDR3: CAWKTGSSYEQYF

V: TRBV30
size: -
D: TRBD2
J: TRBJ2-1
DNA: TGTGCCTGGAGTGGCACTAGCGGGAGACCCAATGAGCAGTTCTTC
CDR3: CAWSGTSGRPNEQFF

V: TRBV6-5
size: -
D: -
J: TRBJ2-2
DNA: TGTGCCAGCAGTCAATCCGGGATTACCGGGGAGCTGTTTTTT
CDR3: CASSQSGITGELFF

V: TRBV11-2
size: once
D: -
J: TRBJ1-1
DNA: TGTGCCAGCAGCTTGATCGTCAACTATGAAGCTTTCTTT
CDR3: CASSLIVNYEAFF

V: TRBV29-1
size: -
D: TRBD1
J: TRBJ1-2
DNA: TGCAGCGTTGAAAGGGCCCGGGACAGGGCTGGCTACACCTTC
CDR3: CSVERARDRAGYTF

V: TRBV27
size: -
D: TRBD2
J: TRBJ2-3
DNA: TGTGCCAGCAGTCCCACTAGCGGCACAGATACGCAGTATTTT
CDR3: CASSPTSGTDTQYF

V: TRBV11-1
size: few
D: -
J: TRBJ2-5
DNA: TGTGCCAGCAGCTCCCGGAGCCCCCAAGAGACCCAGTACTTC
CDR3: CASSSRSPQETQYF

V: TRBV28
size: -
D: -
J: TRBJ1-6
DNA: TGTGCCACCCACGCCCGGGGGAGCTCCTATAATTCACCCCTCCACTTT
CDR3: CATHARGSSYNSPLHF

V: TRBV3-1/TRBV3-2
size: -
D: -
J: TRBJ2-2
DNA: TGTGCCAGCAGCCCGCGGGCCTACACCGGGGAGCTGTTTTTT
CDR3: CASSPRAYTGELFF

V: TRBV24-1
size: -
D: -
J: TRBJ1-5
DNA: TGTGCCACCAGTGAAGAGGGGGGCAATCAGCCCCAGCATTTT
CDR3: CATSEEGGNQPQHF

V: TRBV2
size: once
D: -
J: TRBJ1-6
DNA: TGTGCCAGCAGCGACGAGGGAAATTTTAATTCACCCCTCCACTTT
CDR3: CASSDEGNFNSPLHF

V: TRBV28
size: -
D: TRBD1
J: TRBJ2-5
DNA: TGTGCCAGCAGTCCATTGGGGGACAGGGGCCGAAGAGAGACCCAGTACTTC
CDR3: CASSPLGDRGRRETQYF

V: TRBV18
size: -
D: -
J: TRBJ1-5
DNA: TGTGCCAGCTCACCTACGGTGGGGGCAGGGAATCAGCCCCAGCATTTT
CDR3: CASSPTVGAGNQPQHF

V: TRBV21-1
size: -
D: -
J: TRBJ2-2
DNA: TGTGCCAGCAGCAGTACAGAATTTCCGAACACCGGGGAGCTGTTTTTT
CDR3: CASSSTEFPNTGELFF

V: TRBV6-1
size: -
D: -
J: TRBJ1-5
DNA: TGTGCCAGCAGTGAAACAGGGCGCCAGCCCCAGCATTTT
CDR3: CASSETGRQPQHF

V: TRBV24-1
size: -
D: -
J: TRBJ2-5
DNA: TGTGCCACCAGTGATTTTTCAACAGGTTTCCAAGAGACCCAGTACTTC
CDR3: CATSDFSTGFQETQYF

V: TRBV3-1/TRBV3-2
size: -
D: TRBD2
J: TRBJ2-7
DNA: TGTGCCAGCAGCCGACGAGCGGGCGGGAGGGTGACCTACGAGCAGTACTTC
CDR3: CASSRRAGGRVTYEQYF

V: TRBV24-1
size: -
D: TRBD1
J: TRBJ2-5
DNA: TGTGCCACCAGTGATGCCGGGACAGGCCGGGAGACCCAGTACTTC
CDR3: CATSDAGTGRETQYF

V: TRBV2
size: -
D: -
J: TRBJ2-3
DNA: TGTGCCAGCAGTGTCAGGGCGACAGATACGCAGTATTTT
CDR3: CASSVRATDTQYF

V: TRBV6-5
size: -
D: -
J: TRBJ1-1
DNA: TGTGCCAGCACCACGGGGGCTGAAGCTTTCTTT
CDR3: CASTTGAEAFF

V: TRBV3-1/TRBV3-2
size: -
D: -
J: TRBJ2-6
DNA: TGTGCCAGCAGCCAATATGCGAAAACTGGGGCCAACGTCCTGACTTTC
CDR3: CASSQYAKTGANVLTF

V: TRBV6-5
size: -
D: -
J: TRBJ2-7
DNA: TGTGCCAGCAGTCCGGGGAACGAGCAGTACTTC
CDR3: CASSPGNEQYF

V: TRBV15
size: -
D: TRBD2
J: TRBJ2-7
DNA: TGTGCCACCAGCAGTGGGACTAGCGTAAACGAGCAGTACTTC
CDR3: CATSSGTSVNEQYF

V: TRBV4-3
size: once
D: TRBD1
J: TRBJ2-1
DNA: TGCGCCAGCAGCCGCCTCAAACGCGGGACAGGGTATGTAAATGAGCAGTTCTTC
CDR3: CASSRLKRGTGYVNEQFF

V: TRBV30
size: -
D: -
J: TRBJ1-2
DNA: TGTGCCTGGAGTGTACAAGCGGCTGGCTACACCTTC
CDR3: CAWSVQAAGYTF

V: TRBV7-9
size: -
D: -
J: TRBJ2-1
DNA: TGTGCCAGCAGCGATGAAAAGCGGGAGCAGTTCTTC
CDR3: CASSDEKREQFF

V: TRBV5-4
size: -
D: -
J: TRBJ2-5
DNA: TGTGCCAGCAGCTTGGACAGTTTCGATGGGGAGACCCAGTACTTC
CDR3: CASSLDSFDGETQYF

V: TRBV18
size: -
D: -
J: TRBJ1-1
DNA: TGTGCCAGCTCACTCACGCTGGGGGCTGGAACTGAAGCTTTCTTT
CDR3: CASSLTLGAGTEAFF

V: TRBV18
size: -
D: -
J: TRBJ1-5
DNA: TGTGCCAGCTCACCATACCCGAGAGGGCAGCCCCAGCATTTT
CDR3: CASSPYPRGQPQHF

V: TRBV7-3
size: -
D: TRBD1
J: TRBJ2-1
DNA: TGTGCCAGCAGCTTAAAGGGACAGGAGCAGTTCTTC
CDR3: CASSLKGQEQFF

V: TRBV11-2
size: -
D: TRBD1
J: TRBJ2-2
DNA: TGTGCCAGCAGCTCGCGGACAGGGGCCTCAACCGGGGAGCTGTTTTTT
CDR3: CASSSRTGASTGELFF

V: TRBV27
size: -
D: -
J: TRBJ2-5
DNA: TGTGCCAGCAGTGCGAGGACTCCTTTAGGGGGGACCCAGTACTTC
CDR3: CASSARTPLGGTQYF

V: TRBV5-5
size: -
D: -
J: TRBJ2-2
DNA: TGTGCCAGCAGCTTGGTTTTAACCGGGGAGCTGTTTTTT
CDR3: CASSLVLTGELFF

V: TRBV4-1
size: many
D: TRBD2
J: TRBJ2-7
DNA: TGCGCCAGCAGCCAAGATGGCCTAGCGGTCTACGAGCAGTACTTC
CDR3: CASSQDGLAVYEQYF

V: TRBV28
size: -
D: TRBD1
J: TRBJ1-5
DNA: TGTGCCAGCACCAAAGGGACAGGTTCCATGAGCAATCAGCCCCAGCATTTT
CDR3: CASTKGTGSMSNQPQHF

V: TRBV5-4
size: -
D: -
J: TRBJ2-1
DNA: TGTGCCAGCAGCTTGGCCCCCGGGGATGAGCAGTTCTTC
CDR3: CASSLAPGDEQFF

V: TRBV28
size: -
D: -
J: TRBJ1-3
DNA: TGTGCCAGCAGTTTACCCAGATACTCTGGAAACACCATATATTTT
CDR3: CASSLPRYSGNTIYF

V: TRBV6-4
size: -
D: -
J: TRBJ1-2
DNA: TGTGCCAGCAGTGACTCGGGCAGTGCCTATGGCTACACCTTC
CDR3: CASSDSGSAYGYTF

V: TRBV9
size: -
D: TRBD2
J: TRBJ2-7
DNA: TGTGCCAGCAGCGTAGGGGAGGGTAACGAGCAGTACTTC
CDR3: CASSVGEGNEQYF

V: TRBV19
size: -
D: -
J: TRBJ1-4
DNA: TGTGCCAGTACTGGACGGGGGAATGAAAAACTGTTTTTT
CDR3: CASTGRGNEKLFF

V: TRBV5-1
size: -
D: TRBD2
J: TRBJ2-3
DNA: TGCGCCAGCAGTTTGCGACTAGCGGCAGATACGCAGTATTTT
CDR3: CASSLRLAADTQYF